Below, 17 T cell receptor beta chains from the same sample are listed, as sequenced in a study of blood T cell repertoires in COVID-19. The assay was immunoSEQ multiplex PCR, and TCRdb's table has in-frame clones only and misses some. In the table there are about 94,000 clones, about four fifths of which are singletons. Sample: peripheral blood. The receptors were gathered from a human donor in a cohort sampled during active COVID-19.

CDR3 residues: CAHHLCEGTQYF. The CDR3 nucleotides are TGTGCTCACCACTTGTGCGAGGGGACCCAGTACTTC. The J gene is TRBJ2-5, the V gene TRBV6-4, with D possibly TRBD2 on 5 matching bases. In germline, CDR1 is MRHNA, CDR2 SNTAGT. CDR3 size: 12 residues.

The rearrangement links TRBV30 to TRBJ2-1; 7 bases align to TRBD2. The V segment lost 2 bases and the J segment 8 bases; nucleotides outside the gene matches: 9. The V gene's germline CDR1 is GTSNPN and CDR2 SVGIG (reference sequence). This CDR3 region has 14 residues. The CDR3, as DNA: TGTGCCTGGAGTCTTGGGGGGGGTCGGGATGAGCAGTTCTTC. It yields the protein CAWSLGGGRDEQFF.

The rearrangement uses TRBV19 and TRBJ1-4; TRBD1 matches at 8 bases. The germline gives CDR1 LNHDA, CDR2 SQIVND (reference sequence). The ends lost 9 bases at V and 7 bases at J; junction bases unmatched: 13. The CDR3 length is 15 residues. CDR3 sequence (DNA): TGTGCCAGCCGAGACGGACAGGGAGGTTTTGAAAAACTGTTTTTT. This gives the protein CASRDGQGGFEKLFF.

This clone qualifies as medium-sized (0.01 to 0.1%). The chain carries TRBV7-3 and TRBJ2-3; no firm D call. The V gene lost 5 bases and the J gene lost 2 bases, with 8 bases spanning the gap. This CDR3 comprises 13 residues. Germline CDR1 reads SGHTA; CDR2 reads FQGTGA. CDR3 protein: CASSTNPTDTQYF. The CDR3, as DNA: TGTGCCAGCAGCACTAATCCCACAGATACGCAGTATTTT.

This rearrangement joins TRBV15 to TRBJ2-7; 7 nucleotides align to TRBD2. The CDR3 extends over 12 amino acids. The V gene's germline CDR1 is LNHNV and CDR2 YYDKDF (reference sequence). Unmatched junction bases numbered 5, after V lost 5 bases and J lost 7 bases. The CDR3, as DNA: TGTGCCACCAGCGGGGGAGGGAAAGAGCAGTACTTC. Amino acid sequence: CATSGGGKEQYF.

This rearrangement joins TRBV2 to TRBJ1-2; D unresolved. This CDR3 contains 13 residues. Germline CDR1 and CDR2: SNHLY and FYNNEI. The V gene lost 2 bases and the J gene lost 3 bases, with 7 bases spanning the gap. The CDR3 region is CASSETRDYGYTF. In DNA form, the CDR3 reads TGTGCCAGCAGTGAAACGCGGGACTATGGCTACACCTTC.

This clone was counted between two and nine times. The V and J genes are TRBV18 and TRBJ1-5, with a tentative D call TRBD1 (5 bases). In germline, CDR1 is KGHSH, CDR2 LQKENI. The V end lost 3 bases, the J end lost 5 bases, and 14 bases lay between the germline ends. This CDR3 has 15 residues. CDR3 residues: CASSPGDRDYQPQHF. The CDR3, as DNA: TGTGCCAGCTCACCTGGAGACAGAGACTATCAGCCCCAGCATTTT.

The chain uses TRBV12-1 and TRBJ2-2; TRBD2, the table's D call, lacks a check against the DNA. TRBV12-1 is a pseudogene. This CDR3 has 15 amino acids. The DNA of the CDR3 is TGTGCCAGCAGCTTTGGCGGGAGTGGCACCGGGGAGCTGTTTTTT. This encodes CASSFGGSGTGELFF.

J is TRBJ2-7 and V is TRBV12-3 or TRBV12-4; 9 nucleotides agree with TRBD1. With 5 bases clipped from V and 5 bases from J, the junction kept 4 bases outside the gene matches. This CDR3 has 13 amino acids. The CDR3 spells CASSRDRVNEQYF. DNA of the CDR3: TGTGCCAGCAGTCGGGACAGGGTTAACGAGCAGTACTTC.

The genes are TRBV10-3 and TRBJ2-7; TRBD2 aligns across 9 bases. The CDR3 runs 15 residues. V shed 10 bases, J shed 6 bases, and the junction held 16 bases outside the gene matches. The germline V gene has CDR1 ENHRY and CDR2 SYGVKD. The CDR3 spells CATGGAGGITVEQYF. The CDR3 nucleotides are TGTGCCACCGGCGGGGCGGGAGGGATTACGGTCGAGCAGTACTTC.

The chain is built from TRBV11-3 and TRBJ2-7, with D possibly matching TRBD1 (5 bases). The germline V gene has CDR1 SGHNT and CDR2 YENEEA. Trimming shortened V by 3 bases and J by 5 bases, and 14 bases separated the two germline ends. This CDR3 comprises 14 residues. This CDR3 is CASSFEPQGHEQYF. The CDR3 DNA sequence: TGTGCCAGCAGCTTTGAGCCGCAGGGCCACGAGCAGTACTTC.

V and J are TRBV20-1 and TRBJ1-2; D is possibly TRBD1 (5 bases). CDR3 size: 10 residues. V was clipped by 6 bases and J by 7 bases, with 9 bases between them. Germline CDR1 reads DFQATT; CDR2 reads SNEGSKA (reference sequence). Here the CDR3 reads CSAGGGGYTF. In DNA, the CDR3 is TGCAGTGCGGGGGGAGGTGGCTACACCTTC.

Comments on this clone: One end of the junction does not line up with germline, which may come from a read error. This chain joins TRBV2 and TRBJ2-6; 7 bases match TRBD2. The CDR3 spans 17 residues. The germline CDR1 and CDR2 sequences are SNHLY and FYNNEI. The CDR3 loop reads CASTEDGRLAGANVLTF. The CDR3 nucleotides are TGTGCCAGCACTGAAGACGGGAGGTTGGCTGGGGCCAACGTCCTGACTTTC.

The rearrangement joins TRBV10-3 to TRBJ2-6, with TRBD2 identical over 7 bases. Trimming at V came to 7 bases and at J to 2 bases, leaving 8 bases not matched to a gene. The CDR3 totals 16 residues. CDR1 and CDR2 (germline): ENHRY, SYGVKD. The CDR3 region is CAIKRAGVAGANVLTF. For the CDR3, the DNA is TGTGCCATCAAAAGGGCGGGAGTGGCTGGGGCCAACGTCCTGACTTTC.

This chain connects TRBV19 to TRBJ1-3; 8 nucleotides line up with TRBD1. Germline assignment: CDR1 LNHDA and CDR2 SQIVND (reference sequence). Unmatched junction bases numbered 5, after V lost 5 bases and J lost 2 bases. The CDR3 length is 15 residues. CDR3 nucleotide sequence: TGTGCCAGTAGTCTGAGACAGGGGACTGGAAACACCATATATTTT. This sequence encodes CASSLRQGTGNTIYF.

This chain links TRBV11-2 with TRBJ2-7; the match to TRBD2 covers 12 bases. Germline V CDR1 and CDR2: SGHAT, FQNNGV. V was clipped by 5 bases and J by 6 bases; unmatched bases: 8. The CDR3 contains 15 residues. In DNA, the CDR3 is TGTGCCAGCAGCCCGGGGACTAGCGGGCTGTCCGAGCAGTACTTC. It translates to CASSPGTSGLSEQYF.

In this sample, this clone turned up a few times. The chain is built from TRBV6-5 and TRBJ1-1, with D possibly being TRBD1 (5 bases). Trimming cost V 4 bases and J 0 bases, with 12 bases left between them. Germline CDR1 is MNHEY and CDR2 is SVGAGI. This CDR3 comprises 15 residues. Written as DNA, the CDR3 is TGTGCCAGCAGTTCCCCGGGGGGGGTGAACACTGAAGCTTTCTTT. Amino acids: CASSSPGGVNTEAFF.